This TCR beta chain was captured in a study of T cell changes during pregnancy in multiple sclerosis. The germline V gene encodes CDR1 SGHVS and CDR2 FQNEAQ. This CDR3 has 17 residues. With 2 bases removed from V and 2 bases from J, the gap between germline ends came to 16 bases. Sequenced by immunoSEQ multiplex PCR; TCRdb stores in-frame clones only, minus some. Of around 36,000 clones in the sample, 80% to 95% were seen once. Sequencing used CD4+ T cells from peripheral blood mononuclear cells, obtained in the third trimester of pregnancy. The chain employs TRBV7-8 and TRBJ1-3, with D possibly TRBD1 on 6 matching bases. The sequence was obtained from a female donor with multiple sclerosis, enrolled in a pregnancy study. The CDR3 bases are TGTGCCAGCAGCTTAAGGGGGTTCGGGGGGCCTGGAAACACCATATATTTT. Protein product: CASSLRGFGGPGNTIYF.